The source of this TCR beta chain is a study of T cells in Graves' hyperthyroidism and ophthalmopathy. Whole-study results and caveats: Ophthalmopathy was model-predicted a median about 6.9 months pre-onset. Within blood appeared most thyroid clonotypes that had expanded above 0.001.

Disease duration under 2 months; hyperthyroidism patients were aged 18 to 65. V lost 1 base, J lost 2 bases, and 12 bases lay in between. The CDR3 has 14 residues. CDR1 is SQVTM, CDR2 ANQGSEA, per germline. TCR beta CDR3 regions were amplified from RNA. Initially, a first-round RT-PCR of the TCR CDR3 employed the HTBI primer set. TCRdb reanalysed the multiplex PCR reads using MiXCR and keeps one entry per CDR3 protein. The sample gives approximately 630,000 distinct CDR3 sequences, roughly 16% of which show up once; 3% to 4% is in the top ten. In regard to this clonotype: What it recognizes is unknown.

J is TRBJ2-7 and V is TRBV29-1; D call uncertain. Source material: blood. This TCR came from a woman under 40 with Graves' hyperthyroidism. The chain's CDR3 is CSVEAPSHPYEQYF. The CDR3 DNA reads TGCAGCGTTGAAGCCCCTAGTCATCCCTACGAGCAGTACTTC.